This T cell receptor beta chain derives from a study of blood T cells in healthy people across ages. Total RNA amounts of at least 5.5 micrograms were extracted per sample. V shed 6 bases and J 9 bases; nucleotides not matched to a gene: 7. CDR3 length: 13 amino acids. The germline gives CDR1 MNHEY, CDR2 SVGEGT. Next came a second PCR, run for about 6 to 12 cycles, which used a sample-barcoded 5' primer along with a J-beta primer mix. Each CDR3 protein gets one entry after TCRdb re-called the 5' RACE reads with MiXCR. The profile shows roughly 2 million distinct CDR3 sequences, roughly 50% of them singletons.

The source of this sequence is a woman between 40 and 55 years old in good health. The sequencing input was blood. The gene calls are TRBV6-2 or TRBV6-3 and TRBJ2-1, with 8 bases that match TRBD1. CDR3 nucleotide sequence: TGTGCCAGCAGAGGACAGGGCTCGGGTGAGCAGTTCTTC. This gives the protein CASRGQGSGEQFF.